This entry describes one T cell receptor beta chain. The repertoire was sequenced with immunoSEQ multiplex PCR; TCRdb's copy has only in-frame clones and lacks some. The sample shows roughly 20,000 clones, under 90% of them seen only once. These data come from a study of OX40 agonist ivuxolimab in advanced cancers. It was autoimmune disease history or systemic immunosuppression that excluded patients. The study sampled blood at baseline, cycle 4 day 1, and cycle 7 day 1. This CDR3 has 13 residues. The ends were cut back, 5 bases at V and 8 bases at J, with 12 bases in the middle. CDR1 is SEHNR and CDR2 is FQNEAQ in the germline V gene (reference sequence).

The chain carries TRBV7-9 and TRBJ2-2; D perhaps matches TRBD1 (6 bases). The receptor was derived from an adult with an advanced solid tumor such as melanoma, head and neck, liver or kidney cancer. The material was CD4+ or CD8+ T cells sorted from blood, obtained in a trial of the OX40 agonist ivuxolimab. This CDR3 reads CASSKGGIGELFF. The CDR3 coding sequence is TGTGCCAGCAGCAAAGGGGGTATTGGGGAGCTGTTTTTT.